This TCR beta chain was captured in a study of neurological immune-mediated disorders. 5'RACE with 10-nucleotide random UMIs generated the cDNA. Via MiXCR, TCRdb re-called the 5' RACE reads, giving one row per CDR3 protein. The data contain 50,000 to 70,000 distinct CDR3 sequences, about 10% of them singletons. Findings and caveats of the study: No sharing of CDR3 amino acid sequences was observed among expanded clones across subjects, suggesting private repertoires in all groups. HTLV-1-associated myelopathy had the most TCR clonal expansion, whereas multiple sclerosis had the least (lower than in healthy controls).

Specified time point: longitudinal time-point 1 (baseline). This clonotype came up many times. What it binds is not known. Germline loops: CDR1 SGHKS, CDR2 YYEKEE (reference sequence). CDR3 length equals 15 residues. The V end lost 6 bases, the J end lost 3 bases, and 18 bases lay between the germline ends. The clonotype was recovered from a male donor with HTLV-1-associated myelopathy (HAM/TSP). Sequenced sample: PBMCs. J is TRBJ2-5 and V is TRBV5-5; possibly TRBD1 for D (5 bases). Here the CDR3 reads CASTQNGAGKETQYF. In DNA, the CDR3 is TGTGCCAGCACCCAAAATGGGGCAGGGAAAGAGACCCAGTACTTC. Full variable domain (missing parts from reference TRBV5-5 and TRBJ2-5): DAGVTQSPTHLIKTRGQQVTLRCSPISGHKSVSWYQQVLGQGPQFIFQYYEKEERGRGNFPDRFSARQFPNYSSELNVNALLLGDSALYLCASTQNGAGKETQYFGPGTRLLVL.